Presented here are 6 T cell receptor beta chains from one specimen sequenced in a study of blood T cell repertoires in COVID-19. Clones were read by immunoSEQ multiplex PCR, and TCRdb kept only the in-frame ones, dropping some. The profile shows roughly 140,000 clones, around nine tenths of them singletons. The sample comprised peripheral blood. Receptors originate from a woman in her seventies with acute or convalescent COVID-19.

This clone has a handful of counts. V gene TRBV10-1 combines with J gene TRBJ1-3; D is unresolved. Between the trimmed V and J ends, which lost 4 bases and 4 bases, there was a span of 8 bases. The CDR3 sequence is 13 residues long. From germline, CDR1 is WNHNN and CDR2 SYGVQD (reference sequence). CDR3 DNA: TGCGCCAGCAGTGCCGCGTGGGGAAACACCATATATTTT. This translates into CASSAAWGNTIYF.

This chain links TRBV28 with TRBJ1-1; D gene unclear. The CDR3 is 12 residues long. Germline V gene sequence: CDR1 MDHEN, CDR2 SYDVKM. V shed 6 bases and J shed 2 bases, with 7 bases lying between them. The DNA of the CDR3 is TGTGCCAGCAGCCTAGTTAACACTGAAGCTTTCTTT. It codes for CASSLVNTEAFF.

The chain joins TRBV6-2 or TRBV6-3 to TRBJ1-1; the D gene is possibly TRBD1 (5 bases). V shed 2 bases and J shed 6 bases, with 16 bases lying between them. Germline V gives CDR1 MNHEY, CDR2 SVGEGT. The CDR3 has 15 residues. The CDR3 coding sequence is TGTGCCAGCAGTTACCCGAAAAGGGGAACGGCTGAAGCTTTCTTT. It codes for CASSYPKRGTAEAFF.

J is TRBJ2-3 and V is TRBV18; perhaps TRBD2 as D (5 bases). The CDR3 has 14 residues. Germline CDR1 KGHSH, CDR2 LQKENI. The V end lost 5 bases, the J end lost 4 bases, and 13 bases lay between the germline ends. CDR3 sequence reads: CASSARRGADTQYF. Here the CDR3 DNA reads TGTGCCAGCTCAGCTCGCCGGGGAGCAGATACGCAGTATTTT.

The chain joins TRBV4-1 to TRBJ1-5; D call uncertain. In germline, CDR1 is MGHRA, CDR2 YSYEKL. V was clipped by 1 base and J by 5 bases, with 9 bases between them. The CDR3 sequence is 14 residues long. CDR3 residues: CASSQARSDQPQHF. In DNA form, the CDR3 reads TGCGCCAGCAGCCAAGCTCGTTCCGATCAGCCCCAGCATTTT.

This clone was counted a single time. V gene TRBV7-9 combines with J gene TRBJ2-3; TRBD1 matches 12 bases. The junction had 3 bases not matched to a gene; V was cut back by 4 bases and J by 4 bases. CDR3 length: 15 residues. The V gene's germline CDR1 is SEHNR and CDR2 FQNEAQ (reference sequence). The CDR3 nucleotides are TGTGCCAGCAGCTCGGGGACAGGGGGCGCAGATACGCAGTATTTT. Amino acid sequence: CASSSGTGGADTQYF.